The source of this T cell receptor (beta chain) is a study of T cells after yellow fever vaccination. Per germline, CDR1 SGHRS and CDR2 YFSETQ. Trimming took off 2 bases at V and 3 bases at J, with 12 bases between the two ends. The CDR3 runs 14 residues. The 5'RACE template-switching step produced TCR cDNA and added a universal primer site and UMIs. Each CDR3 protein is one row after TCRdb ran MiXCR on the 5' RACE reads. Of some 350,000 distinct CDR3 sequences listed, more than 5.5% were seen once; the top ten hold 15%. This receptor was identified in a man under 40 who received the YFV17D yellow fever vaccine. The sequencing used PBMCs, collected 5 days after the yellow fever booster vaccination. This chain connects TRBV5-1 to TRBJ2-7; no clear D gene. CDR3: CASSFQSQGYEQYF. Written as DNA, the CDR3 is TGCGCCAGCAGCTTTCAGTCACAAGGCTACGAGCAGTACTTC. Looking up the rest from reference TRBV5-1 and TRBJ2-7 gives the full variable domain: KAGVTQTPRYLIKTRGQQVTLSCSPISGHRSVSWYQQTPGQGLQFLFEYFSETQRNKGNFPGRFSGRQFSNSRSEMNVSTLELGDSALYLCASSFQSQGYEQYFGPGTRLTVT.